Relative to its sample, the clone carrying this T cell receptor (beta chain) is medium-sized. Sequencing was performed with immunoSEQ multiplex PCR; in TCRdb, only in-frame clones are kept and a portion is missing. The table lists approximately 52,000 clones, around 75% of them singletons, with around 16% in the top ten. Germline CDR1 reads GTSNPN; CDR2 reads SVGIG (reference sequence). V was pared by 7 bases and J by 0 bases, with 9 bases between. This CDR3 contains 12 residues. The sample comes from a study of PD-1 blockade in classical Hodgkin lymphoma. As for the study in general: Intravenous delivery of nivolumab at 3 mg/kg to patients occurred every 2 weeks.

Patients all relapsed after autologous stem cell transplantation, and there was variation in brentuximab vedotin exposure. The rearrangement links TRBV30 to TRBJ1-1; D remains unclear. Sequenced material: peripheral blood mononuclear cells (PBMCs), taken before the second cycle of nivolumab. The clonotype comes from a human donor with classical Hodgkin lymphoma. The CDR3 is CAFLRLNTEAFF. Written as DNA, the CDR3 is TGTGCCTTCCTCCGCCTGAACACTGAAGCTTTCTTT.